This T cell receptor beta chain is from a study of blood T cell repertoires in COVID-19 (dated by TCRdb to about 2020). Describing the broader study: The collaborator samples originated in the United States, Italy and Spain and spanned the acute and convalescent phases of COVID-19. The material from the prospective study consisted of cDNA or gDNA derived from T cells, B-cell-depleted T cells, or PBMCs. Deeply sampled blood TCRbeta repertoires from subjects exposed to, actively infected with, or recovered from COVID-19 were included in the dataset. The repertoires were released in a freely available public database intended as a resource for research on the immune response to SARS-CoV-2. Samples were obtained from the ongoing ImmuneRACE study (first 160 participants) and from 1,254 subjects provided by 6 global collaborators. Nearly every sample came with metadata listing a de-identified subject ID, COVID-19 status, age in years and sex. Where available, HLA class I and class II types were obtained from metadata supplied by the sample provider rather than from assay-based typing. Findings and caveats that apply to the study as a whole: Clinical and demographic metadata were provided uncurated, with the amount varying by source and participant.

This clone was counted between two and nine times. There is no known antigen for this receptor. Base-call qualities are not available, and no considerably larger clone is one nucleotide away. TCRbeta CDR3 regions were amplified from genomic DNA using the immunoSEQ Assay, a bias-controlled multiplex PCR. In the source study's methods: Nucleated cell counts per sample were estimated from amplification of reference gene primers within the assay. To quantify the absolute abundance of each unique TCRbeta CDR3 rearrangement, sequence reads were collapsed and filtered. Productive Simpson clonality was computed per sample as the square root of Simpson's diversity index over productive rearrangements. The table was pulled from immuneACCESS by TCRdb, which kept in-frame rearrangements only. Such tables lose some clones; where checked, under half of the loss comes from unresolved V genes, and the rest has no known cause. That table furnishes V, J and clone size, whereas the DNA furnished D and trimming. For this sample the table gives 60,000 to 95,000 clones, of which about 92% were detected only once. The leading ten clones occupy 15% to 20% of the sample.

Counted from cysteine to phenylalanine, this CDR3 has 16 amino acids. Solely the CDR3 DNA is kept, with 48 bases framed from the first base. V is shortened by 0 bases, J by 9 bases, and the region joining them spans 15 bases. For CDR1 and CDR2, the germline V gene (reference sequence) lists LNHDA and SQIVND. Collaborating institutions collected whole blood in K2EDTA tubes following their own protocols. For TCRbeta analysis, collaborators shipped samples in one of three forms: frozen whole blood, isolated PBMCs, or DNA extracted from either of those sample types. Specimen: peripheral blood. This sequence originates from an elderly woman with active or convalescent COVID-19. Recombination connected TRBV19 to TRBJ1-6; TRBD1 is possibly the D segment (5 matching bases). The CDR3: CASSIDPRTTGSPLHF. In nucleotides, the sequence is TGTGCCAGTAGTATAGATCCGCGGACAACTGGTTCACCCCTCCACTTT.